This T cell receptor beta chain was obtained from a study of cytomegalovirus exposure and HLA in healthy donors. Germline V gene data show CDR1 as MNHEY and CDR2 as SVGAGI. CDR3 length: 13 amino acids. V lost 6 bases and J lost 3, with 12 bases in between. Researchers ran the PCR with 60 Vbeta and 13 Jbeta primers. The method was immunoSEQ multiplex PCR; TCRdb's version includes in-frame clones alone and lacks a portion of them. This repertoire shows 95,000 to 150,000 clones, approximately 69% found once; its top ten account for more than 3.5%. This receptor was identified in a man between 40 and 49 years old in good health and CMV-seropositive. Sequencing was carried out using PBMCs. This chain uses TRBV6-5 with TRBJ2-7, with a weak D call TRBD1 (6 bases). The CDR3 DNA reads TGTGCCAGCAGGGGTACAGGGTTCTACGAGCAGTACTTC. Translated, it gives CASRGTGFYEQYF.